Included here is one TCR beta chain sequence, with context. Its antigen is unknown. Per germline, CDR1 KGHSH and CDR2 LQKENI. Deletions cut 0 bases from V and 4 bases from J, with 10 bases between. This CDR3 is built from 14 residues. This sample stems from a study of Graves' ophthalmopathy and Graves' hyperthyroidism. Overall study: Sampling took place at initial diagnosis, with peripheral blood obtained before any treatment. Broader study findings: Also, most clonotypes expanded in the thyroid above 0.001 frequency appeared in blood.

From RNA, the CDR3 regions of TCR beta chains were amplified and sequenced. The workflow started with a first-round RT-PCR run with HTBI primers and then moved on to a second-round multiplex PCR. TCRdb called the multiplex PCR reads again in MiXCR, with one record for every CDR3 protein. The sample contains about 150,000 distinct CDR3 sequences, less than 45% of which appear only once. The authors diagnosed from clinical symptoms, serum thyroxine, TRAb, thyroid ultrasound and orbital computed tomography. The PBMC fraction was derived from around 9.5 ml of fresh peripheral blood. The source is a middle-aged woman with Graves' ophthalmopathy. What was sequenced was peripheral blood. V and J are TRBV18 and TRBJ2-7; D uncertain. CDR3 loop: CASSPPEFPYEQYF. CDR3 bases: TGTGCCAGCTCACCACCGGAATTCCCATACGAGCAGTACTTC.